The 18 T cell receptor beta chains presented below share a single source sample, sequenced in a study of response to subunit inactivated influenza vaccine. Each CDR3 protein gets one entry after TCRdb re-called the RT-PCR reads with MiXCR. The sample contains 750,000 to 850,000 distinct CDR3 sequences, about 18% of which appear only once. Sample: PBMCs from blood, taken more than 4 days after vaccination. Every receptor here comes from a man over 45 who received an inactivated influenza vaccine.

The chain couples TRBV20-1 to TRBJ1-5; 10 bases fit TRBD1. Germline CDR1 DFQATT, CDR2 SNEGSKA (reference sequence). The CDR3 extends over 18 amino acids. With V trimmed by 4 bases and J by 6 bases, 18 bases remained unmatched. CDR3 sequence: CSATTGTGVYTGPQPQHF. The CDR3 DNA sequence: TGCAGTGCTACCACAGGGACAGGGGTTTATACGGGCCCTCAGCCCCAGCATTTT.

V usage is TRBV30 and J usage is TRBJ1-1; no definite D call. CDR3 size: 14 residues. Trimming removed 5 bases from V and 0 bases from J, with 13 bases in between. CDR1 and CDR2 (germline): GTSNPN, SVGIG (reference sequence). CDR3 amino acids: CAWYSGPMNTEAFF. CDR3 in DNA: TGTGCCTGGTATTCCGGGCCCATGAACACTGAAGCTTTCTTT.

The rearrangement links TRBV29-1 to TRBJ2-5, with D unclear. The V gene's germline CDR1 is SQVTM and CDR2 ANQGSEA. Between the trimmed V and J ends, which lost 4 bases and 5 bases, there was a span of 8 bases. This CDR3 region has 11 residues. CDR3 protein: CSVAEAETQYF. CDR3 bases: TGCAGCGTTGCTGAGGCGGAGACCCAGTACTTC.

J is TRBJ1-6 and V is TRBV5-1, with D perhaps matching TRBD1 (6 bases). V was shortened by 7 bases and J by 5 bases, with 13 bases between the two germline ends. Germline CDR1 reads SGHRS; CDR2 reads YFSETQ. This CDR3 has 14 residues. The CDR3 spells CASAETGDNSPLHF. The CDR3 DNA follows: TGCGCCAGCGCAGAGACAGGAGATAATTCACCCCTCCACTTT.

This clonotype was counted only a few times. The CDR3 region has the DNA TGCAGTGCTAGTCCGAGGGACAGGGCCTACGAGCAGTACTTC. Encoded protein: CSASPRDRAYEQYF. The chain links TRBV20-1 to TRBJ2-7; 9 bases align to TRBD1. Germline CDR1 reads DFQATT; CDR2 reads SNEGSKA (reference sequence). J gave up 2 bases and V 3 bases, and 5 bases lay outside the gene matches. This CDR3 has 14 amino acids.

This chain links TRBV3-1 with TRBJ2-2; TRBD2 matches at 11 bases. Germline CDR1 LGHDT, CDR2 YNNKEL (reference sequence). This CDR3 has 17 amino acids. With 11 bases clipped from V and 0 bases from J, the junction kept 11 bases outside the gene matches. CDR3 region: CALRLAGLLANTGELFF. The CDR3 nucleotides are TGTGCCCTCAGACTAGCGGGGTTACTCGCGAACACCGGGGAGCTGTTTTTT.

This clonotype was counted between two and nine times. The CDR3 nucleotides read TGTGCCAGCAGCTTGGCTGGGCCGGGACCGGGGGAGCTGTTTTTT. Translation: CASSLAGPGPGELFF. The chain joins TRBV5-4 to TRBJ2-2, with D perhaps given as TRBD1 or TRBD2 (5 bases each). The V and J ends lost 0 bases and 8 bases respectively, with 14 bases between them. This CDR3 has 15 residues. Germline CDR1 and CDR2: SGHNT and YYREEE (reference sequence).

This clonotype was picked up a small number of times. The genes are TRBV9 and TRBJ2-7; the match to TRBD1 covers 8 bases. CDR1 is SGDLS and CDR2 is YYNGEE in the germline V gene. The CDR3 is 15 residues long. V lost 4 bases and J lost 1; bases outside the gene matches: 7. The CDR3 region has the DNA TGTGCCAGCAGCACGCGACAGGGGACATCCTACGAGCAGTACTTC. Translated, it gives CASSTRQGTSYEQYF.

In regard to this clonotype: The junction departs from the called germline gene at one end, perhaps through a read error. The chain carries TRBV15 and TRBJ2-1; 8 positions match TRBD1. Germline V gene lookup returns CDR1 LNHNV and CDR2 YYDKDF (reference sequence). The CDR3 totals 15 residues. This CDR3 is CATSRDRGSYNEQFF. CDR3 nucleotides: TGTGCCACCAGCCGAGACAGGGGCTCCTACAATGAGCAGTTCTTC.

This chain links TRBV12-3 or TRBV12-4 with TRBJ2-7; D not certain. Trimming stripped 6 bases from V and 7 bases from J, with 16 bases between. The CDR3 sequence is 13 residues long. In DNA, the CDR3 is TGTGCCAGCAGCTCACCAGGTCTGGGGGAGCAGTACTTC. Protein sequence: CASSSPGLGEQYF.

A note on this clonotype: A much larger clone differs from this one at a single base, so this may be a read error. V gene TRBV10-3 combines with J gene TRBJ2-1, with D unresolved. The germline V gene has CDR1 ENHRY and CDR2 SYGVKD. V was trimmed by 4 bases and J by 4 bases, leaving 14 bases between them. The CDR3 is 15 amino acids. Here the CDR3 reads CAISADSWGYNEQFF. The CDR3 nucleotides are TGTGCCATCAGTGCAGATAGCTGGGGTTACAATGAGCAGTTCTTC.

The rearrangement uses TRBV6-2 or TRBV6-3 and TRBJ2-1; TRBD2 might be the D (5 bases). CDR1 and CDR2 (germline): MNHEY, SVGEGT. The CDR3 loop spans 16 amino acids. V lost 7 bases and J lost 0, with 16 bases in between. CDR3 sequence: CASTRAGRSSYNEQFF. CDR3 DNA sequence: TGTGCCAGCACGCGGGCGGGCAGGAGCTCCTACAATGAGCAGTTCTTC.

This clonotype was found many times. V is TRBV12-3 or TRBV12-4 and J is TRBJ2-7; D is perhaps TRBD2 (5 bases). V lost 3 bases to trimming and J lost 6 bases, with 15 bases between them. CDR3 size: 14 residues. The CDR3 region is CASSLSQSGLEQYF. In DNA form, the CDR3 reads TGTGCCAGCAGTTTGAGTCAGAGCGGTCTCGAGCAGTACTTC.

The chain links TRBV6-1 to TRBJ2-3; 14 bases line up with TRBD2. Germline V gene data show CDR1 as MNHNS and CDR2 as SASEGT. The ends lost 7 bases at V and 4 bases at J; junction bases unmatched: 7. The CDR3 totals 16 residues. The CDR3 DNA reads TGTGCCAGCAACTCCGGGACTAGCGGGAGCGCAGATACGCAGTATTTT. Translation gives CASNSGTSGSADTQYF.

The rearrangement joins TRBV20-1 to TRBJ2-7; D gene ambiguous. The V gene lost 6 bases and the J gene lost 6 bases, with 15 bases spanning the gap. Per the germline V gene, CDR1 is DFQATT and CDR2 is SNEGSKA (reference sequence). The CDR3 has 12 residues. The CDR3 bases are TGCAGTGCAAAAAGCGAAGGTTCCGAGCAGTACTTC. Amino acid sequence: CSAKSEGSEQYF.

This clonotype was counted ten times or more. The CDR3 DNA reads TGCGCCAGCAGCCCCCAGGGGATCACTGAAGCTTTCTTT. Translation: CASSPQGITEAFF. The V and J genes are TRBV5-1 and TRBJ1-1, with a weak D call TRBD1 (6 bases). The CDR3 is made up of 13 amino acids. The V gene lost 4 bases and the J gene lost 4 bases, with 11 bases spanning the gap. The germline V gene has CDR1 SGHRS and CDR2 YFSETQ. The full variable domain, its missing parts supplied by reference TRBV5-1 and TRBJ1-1, is KAGVTQTPRYLIKTRGQQVTLSCSPISGHRSVSWYQQTPGQGLQFLFEYFSETQRNKGNFPGRFSGRQFSNSRSEMNVSTLELGDSALYLCASSPQGITEAFFGQGTRLTVV.

This clonotype was counted between two and nine times. The chain joins TRBV20-1 to TRBJ2-1, with 7 bases aligning to TRBD2. The CDR3 is 14 residues long. Germline values: CDR1 DFQATT, CDR2 SNEGSKA (reference sequence). With 2 bases clipped from V and 4 bases from J, the junction kept 5 bases outside the gene matches. For the CDR3, the DNA is TGCAGTGCTAGACGGCGGGAGATTTACAATGAGCAGTTCTTC. Its translation is CSARRREIYNEQFF.

This chain uses TRBV28 with TRBJ2-2; 9 bases align to TRBD1. V shed 5 bases and J 4 bases; nucleotides not matched to a gene: 5. CDR1 is MDHEN, CDR2 SYDVKM, per germline. The CDR3 is 15 residues long. CDR3 coding DNA: TGTGCCAGCAGTGGACAGGGGTTCGGCACCGGGGAGCTGTTTTTT. Amino acid sequence: CASSGQGFGTGELFF.